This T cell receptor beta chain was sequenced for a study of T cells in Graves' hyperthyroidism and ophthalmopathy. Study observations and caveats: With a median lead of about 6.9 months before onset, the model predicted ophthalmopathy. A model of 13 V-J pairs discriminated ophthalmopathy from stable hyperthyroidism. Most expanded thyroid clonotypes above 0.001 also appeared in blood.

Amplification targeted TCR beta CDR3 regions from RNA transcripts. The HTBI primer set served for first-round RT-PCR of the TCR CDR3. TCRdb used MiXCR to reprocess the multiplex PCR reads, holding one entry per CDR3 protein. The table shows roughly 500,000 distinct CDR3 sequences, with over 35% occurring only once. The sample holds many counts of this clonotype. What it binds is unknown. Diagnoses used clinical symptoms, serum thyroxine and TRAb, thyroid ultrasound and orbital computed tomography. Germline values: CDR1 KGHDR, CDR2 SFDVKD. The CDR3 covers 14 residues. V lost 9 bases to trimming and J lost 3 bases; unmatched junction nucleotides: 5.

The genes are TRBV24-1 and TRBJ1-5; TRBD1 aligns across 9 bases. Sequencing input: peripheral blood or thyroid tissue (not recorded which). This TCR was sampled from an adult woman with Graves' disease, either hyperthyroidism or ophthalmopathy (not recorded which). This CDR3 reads CATAGQGTNQPQHF. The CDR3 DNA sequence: TGTGCCACCGCGGGACAGGGCACCAATCAGCCCCAGCATTTT.